The clone carrying this TCR beta chain was observed a few times. No antigen is known for it. This record belongs to a study of beta chain features in type 1 diabetes. About the research overall: In age, gender and cell yields, patients were similar to healthy donors.

Expressed TCRB transcripts were sequenced, since all the RNA that had been isolated was reverse transcribed. TCRdb's table, derived via immunoSEQ multiplex PCR, lists solely in-frame clones and lacks some. Of some 200,000 clones listed, around 15% are singletons. Findings of the study overall: Patients with Type 1 diabetes showed moderately but significantly shorter TCRB CDR3s in all four CD4+ subsets. VDJ junctions from type 1 diabetes patients carried fewer insertions and larger deletions.

This CDR3 comprises 14 residues. The V gene end was trimmed by 6 bases and the J gene end by 5 bases; junction bases not matched to a gene: 3. Germline-derived CDR1 and CDR2 are MDHEN and SYDVKM. This TCR was sampled from a man aged 25 to 40 with type 1 diabetes. The chain carries TRBV28 and TRBJ2-1, with 11 bases identical to TRBD2. The sequencing input was naive CD4+ T cells from blood. CDR3 protein: CASRGTSGNNEQFF. CDR3 in DNA: TGTGCCAGCAGGGGGACTAGCGGCAACAATGAGCAGTTCTTC.